The text below deals with one T cell receptor (beta chain). Its recognized antigen is unknown. No clone much larger than this one lies a single base away; base qualities are absent. From the cysteine up to the phenylalanine, the CDR3 has a length of 15 residues. Just the 45-base CDR3 DNA is kept, in frame starting at base 1. CDR1 and CDR2, per the germline V gene, are MNHNS and SASEGT. The V end gives up 3 bases and the J end 4 bases, leaving 4 bases in the junction not matched to a gene. Collaborating institutions collected whole blood in K2EDTA tubes following their own protocols. For TCRbeta analysis, collaborator samples were shipped as frozen whole blood, as isolated PBMCs, or as DNA extracted from either sample type. The immunoSEQ Assay, a bias-controlled multiplex PCR, was used to amplify TCRbeta CDR3 regions from genomic DNA. Per the source publication's procedure: Within the assay, amplification of reference gene primers was used to estimate how many nucleated cells each sample contained. To quantify the absolute abundance of each unique TCRbeta CDR3 rearrangement, sequence reads were collapsed and filtered. Productive Simpson clonality was computed per sample as the square root of Simpson's diversity index over productive rearrangements. What TCRdb holds here is the immuneACCESS table cut down to in-frame rearrangements. Part of the clones is not present; checked against another copy, under half of the missing clones reflect an unresolved V gene, and the others are unexplained. V and J calls and clone size come straight from that table; D and trimming were deduced from the DNA. The sample yields roughly 150,000 clones; around 90% were counted once. About 5% of the sample is in the top ten clones.

This sample is part of a study of blood T cell repertoires in COVID-19 (dated by TCRdb to 2018 to 2020). Background for the entire study: Samples covering the acute and convalescent phases of COVID-19 were provided by collaborators in the United States, Italy and Spain. The material from the prospective study consisted of cDNA or gDNA derived from T cells, B-cell-depleted T cells, or PBMCs. Subjects who had been exposed to COVID-19, were actively infected with it, or had recovered from it provided the deeply sampled blood TCRbeta repertoires that made up the dataset. The repertoires were released in a freely available public database meant as a resource for research on the immune response to SARS-CoV-2. The samples were drawn from two sources: the first 160 participants of the ongoing ImmuneRACE study, and fewer than 1,500 subjects contributed by 6 global collaborators. A de-identified subject ID, COVID-19 status, age in years and sex were almost always included in the sample metadata. Where HLA class I and class II types were available, the types were taken from metadata supplied by the sample provider, not from assay-based typing. What the study reported, not specific to this receptor: Clinical and demographic metadata were provided uncurated, with the amount varying by source and participant.

This receptor was taken from a human donor in a cohort sampled during active COVID-19. Recombination connected TRBV6-1 to TRBJ2-7; TRBD2 fits 12 bases in the junction. Sequenced material: peripheral blood. The base sequence is TGTGCCAGCAGTGAGACTAGCGGGAGCTCGTACGAGCAGTACTTC. Its protein product is CASSETSGSSYEQYF.